This T cell receptor beta chain was sequenced in a study of PD-L1 blockade in urothelial cancer. CDR3 length equals 15 residues. Germline trimming cut 2 bases from V and 7 bases from J; bases unmatched to any gene: 6. CDR1 is MDHEN and CDR2 is SYDVKM in the germline V gene. The protocol was immunoSEQ multiplex PCR, while the TCRdb copy is restricted to in-frame clones and leaves out a portion. The sample consists of 37,000 or so clones, over 75% of them appearing once. The time point is: pretreatment peripheral blood. Sample numbers ranged from 1 to 8 per patient, encompassing pretreatment and on-treatment collections.

The origin of this receptor is a man between 60 and 70 years old with urothelial cancer. The chain links TRBV28 to TRBJ2-1, with 9 bases that match TRBD2. The specimen comprised PBMCs, sampled around atezolizumab (anti-PD-L1) treatment. The CDR3 DNA reads TGTGCCAGCAGTTTAGGTGCGGGAGGGGTGAATGAGCAGTTCTTC. This translates into CASSLGAGGVNEQFF.